These 31 T cell receptor beta chains were sequenced from one sample in a study of a mutant IDH1 vaccine in newly diagnosed glioma. Clones were read by immunoSEQ multiplex PCR, and TCRdb kept only the in-frame ones, dropping some. Here the sample spans 85,000 to 100,000 clones, around three quarters being singletons. The sample's time point: baseline, week 1 (first vaccination visit). Treatment reported: pre-vaccination baseline after standard-of-care therapy. The sequencing here drew on PBMCs, taken from a glioma patient treated with radiotherapy, temozolomide or both. The receptors originated from a man aged 35-49 years with glioma.

This clone was recorded at least ten times. The chain employs TRBV4-1 and TRBJ1-5; D not certain. CDR3 length: 15 residues. Germline V gene data show CDR1 as MGHRA and CDR2 as YSYEKL. Trimming pared 0 bases from V and 9 bases from J, leaving 15 bases between. The CDR3 sequence is CASSQDIGGKLPQHF. CDR3 coding DNA: TGCGCCAGCAGCCAAGATATCGGTGGTAAACTGCCCCAGCATTTT.

This sequence joins TRBV4-3 and TRBJ2-5; 7 nucleotides agree with TRBD2. Germline V gives CDR1 LGHNA, CDR2 YSLEER. Losses at the gene ends were 7 bases for V and 4 bases for J; bases not matched to a gene: 12. There are 15 residues in the CDR3. In DNA, the CDR3 is TGCGCCAGCACGACCTGGGGGGGAGTAGGAGAGACCCAGTACTTC. This sequence encodes CASTTWGGVGETQYF.

The rearrangement uses TRBV2 and TRBJ1-2; 9 bases line up with TRBD1. From germline, CDR1 is SNHLY and CDR2 FYNNEI. The CDR3 has 15 residues. Trimming cost V 5 bases and J 4 bases; bases outside gene matches: 8. The CDR3 here is CASSPDRGLVYGYTF. Written as DNA, the CDR3 is TGTGCCAGCAGTCCCGACAGGGGGTTAGTCTATGGCTACACCTTC.

The chain is built from TRBV19 and TRBJ2-3; 14 bases agree with TRBD2. The CDR3 contains 17 residues. Germline-derived CDR1 and CDR2 are LNHDA and SQIVND (reference sequence). J gave up 3 bases and V 4 bases, and 6 bases lay outside the gene matches. CDR3 sequence: CASSTPGLAGGTDTQYF. The CDR3, as DNA: TGTGCCAGTAGTACCCCTGGACTAGCGGGGGGAACAGATACGCAGTATTTT.

This chain uses TRBV19 with TRBJ1-5; 8 bases are shared with TRBD1. The ends lost 5 bases at V and 2 bases at J; junction bases unmatched: 5. The CDR3 is 15 residues long. Per germline, CDR1 LNHDA and CDR2 SQIVND (reference sequence). In DNA, the CDR3 is TGTGCCAGTAGTCGACAGGGGACAGGCAATCAGCCCCAGCATTTT. Amino acid sequence: CASSRQGTGNQPQHF. Full variable domain (rest looked up from reference TRBV19 and TRBJ1-5): DGGITQSPKYLFRKEGQNVTLSCEQNLNHDAMYWYRQDPGQGLRLIYYSQIVNDFQKGDIAEGYSVSREKKESFPLTVTSAQKNPTAFYLCASSRQGTGNQPQHFGDGTRLSIL.

V is TRBV28 and J is TRBJ2-3; D is perhaps TRBD2 (6 bases). Trimming left V 3 bases short and J 5 bases short, with 18 bases between. Germline lookup yields CDR1 MDHEN and CDR2 SYDVKM. The length of the CDR3 is 16 residues. The CDR3 bases are TGTGCCAGCAGTTTGTCGGGACTGGGGGAGAGAGATACGCAGTATTTT. This codes for CASSLSGLGERDTQYF.

V usage is TRBV19 and J usage is TRBJ1-5, with 7 positions matching TRBD1. Per germline, CDR1 LNHDA and CDR2 SQIVND (reference sequence). The V segment lost 3 bases and the J segment 2 bases; nucleotides outside the gene matches: 4. This CDR3 contains 15 residues. CDR3 bases: TGTGCCAGTAGTATGGCCACAGGGGGCAATCAGCCCCAGCATTTT. This translates into CASSMATGGNQPQHF.

V is TRBV5-1 and J is TRBJ1-4, with D unclear. V was clipped by 0 bases and J by 5 bases, with 20 bases between them. The CDR3 is 18 residues long. Germline V gene sequence: CDR1 SGHRS, CDR2 YFSETQ. The CDR3 protein is CASSLARSGTNQNEKLFF. The DNA for the CDR3 is TGCGCCAGCAGCTTGGCACGGTCCGGAACGAACCAAAATGAAAAACTGTTTTTT.

The J gene is TRBJ1-5, the V gene TRBV19, with D maybe TRBD1 (5 bases). The CDR3 is made up of 15 amino acids. V lost 6 bases and J lost 0, with 12 bases in between. Germline-derived CDR1 and CDR2 are LNHDA and SQIVND (reference sequence). The CDR3 nucleotides are TGTGCCAGTAGGAGTACAGGTTATAGCAATCAGCCCCAGCATTTT. Its protein product is CASRSTGYSNQPQHF.

The chain carries TRBV13 and TRBJ1-1; D call uncertain. Germline assignment: CDR1 PRHDT and CDR2 FYEKMQ (reference sequence). The CDR3 is made up of 12 amino acids. Trimming took off 5 bases at V and 7 bases at J, with 11 bases between the two ends. The CDR3: CASSPPGYEAFF. The CDR3 DNA sequence: TGTGCCAGCAGCCCCCCCGGTTATGAAGCTTTCTTT.

The gene calls are TRBV18 and TRBJ2-1; possibly TRBD1 or TRBD2 for D (5 bases each). The CDR3 contains 14 residues. Germline V CDR1 and CDR2: KGHSH, LQKENI. The V and J ends lost 3 bases and 3 bases respectively, with 9 bases between them. CDR3 in amino acids: CASSPSDSYNEQFF. Here the CDR3 DNA reads TGTGCCAGCTCACCTAGCGACAGCTACAATGAGCAGTTCTTC.

The chain couples TRBV7-8 to TRBJ2-5, with TRBD1 matching over 8 bases. This CDR3 is built from 14 residues. In germline, CDR1 is SGHVS, CDR2 FQNEAQ. With 0 bases clipped from V and 11 bases from J, the junction kept 8 bases outside the gene matches. CDR3: CASSLARTGREQYF. The CDR3, as DNA: TGTGCCAGCAGCTTAGCGCGGACAGGGAGAGAGCAGTACTTC.

The sample holds one count of this clone. The chain is built from TRBV2 and TRBJ1-3; D is unresolved. CDR3 length equals 12 residues. Germline V gene lookup returns CDR1 SNHLY and CDR2 FYNNEI. Between the trimmed V and J ends, which lost 5 bases and 4 bases, there was a span of 6 bases. In nucleotides, the CDR3 is TGTGCCAGCAGTACCCTAGGAAACACCATATATTTT. Its protein product is CASSTLGNTIYF. Filled out from reference TRBV2 and TRBJ1-3, the complete variable domain reads EPEVTQTPSHQVTQMGQEVILRCVPISNHLYFYWYRQILGQKVEFLVSFYNNEISEKSEIFDDQFSVERPDGSNFTLKIRSTKLEDSAMYFCASSTLGNTIYFGEGSWLTVV.

The gene calls are TRBV7-2 and TRBJ1-2, with D hard to call. The V gene's germline CDR1 is SGHTA and CDR2 FQGNSA. The CDR3 runs 14 residues. V lost 8 bases and J lost 3, with 16 bases in between. CDR3 DNA sequence: TGTGCCAGCCCACCAGACGACGGGTACTATGGCTACACCTTC. It encodes CASPPDDGYYGYTF.

The chain joins TRBV19 to TRBJ2-2; no clear D. Germline CDR1 and CDR2: LNHDA and SQIVND (reference sequence). The V end lost 4 bases, the J end lost 0 bases, and 9 bases lay between the germline ends. The CDR3 consists of 15 residues. The CDR3 nucleotides read TGTGCCAGTAGTAGACGGACCTCGAACACCGGGGAGCTGTTTTTT. It translates to CASSRRTSNTGELFF.

The table lists this clone with a few counts. The chain has TRBV6-5 and TRBJ1-6; 9 bases map to TRBD1. The CDR3 length is 13 residues. From germline, CDR1 is MNHEY and CDR2 SVGAGI. Trimming cost V 4 bases and J 10 bases; bases outside gene matches: 2. The CDR3 DNA reads TGTGCCAGCAGTTGGGACAGGGAGTCACCCCTCCACTTT. Its protein is CASSWDRESPLHF.

The chain couples TRBV18 to TRBJ1-3, with D unresolved. The CDR3 has 17 residues. Germline V gene sequence: CDR1 KGHSH, CDR2 LQKENI. Between the trimmed V and J ends, which lost 1 base and 4 bases, there was a span of 17 bases. The CDR3 DNA is TGTGCCAGCTCACCACTTTCCTGGACCAAGTCAGGAAACACCATATATTTT. This gives the protein CASSPLSWTKSGNTIYF.

This clone was counted once. The chain has TRBV5-4 and TRBJ1-2, with a tentative D call TRBD1 (5 bases). Germline V gives CDR1 SGHNT, CDR2 YYREEE (reference sequence). Trimming removed 3 bases at V and 4 bases at J, with 16 bases between. The CDR3 has 15 residues. The CDR3 loop reads CASSSRVQGAYGYTF. DNA of the CDR3: TGTGCCAGCAGCTCACGCGTGCAGGGAGCCTATGGCTACACCTTC. The full variable domain, with the rest looked up from reference TRBV5-4 and TRBJ1-2, is ETGVTQSPTHLIKTRGQQVTLRCSSQSGHNTVSWYQQALGQGPQFIFQYYREEENGRGNFPPRFSGLQFPNYSSELNVNALELDDSALYLCASSSRVQGAYGYTFGSGTRLTVV.

The chain carries TRBV28 and TRBJ2-1, with D uncertain. V was clipped by 6 bases and J by 5 bases, with 14 bases between them. This CDR3 contains 14 residues. CDR1 and CDR2 (germline): MDHEN, SYDVKM. CDR3 in amino acids: CASSLVWSDNEQFF. In DNA form, the CDR3 reads TGTGCCAGCAGCCTCGTATGGAGCGACAATGAGCAGTTCTTC.

V usage is TRBV30 and J usage is TRBJ2-5, with 7 bases matching TRBD2. Germline values: CDR1 GTSNPN, CDR2 SVGIG (reference sequence). V was pared by 0 bases and J by 4 bases, with 11 bases of the junction left unmatched. The CDR3 loop spans 16 amino acids. CDR3 residues: CAWSVLGEGLSETQYF. As DNA, the CDR3 is TGTGCCTGGAGTGTTTTAGGGGAGGGCCTGTCAGAGACCCAGTACTTC.

The chain carries TRBV4-1 and TRBJ2-7; 7 nucleotides agree with TRBD2. CDR1 is MGHRA and CDR2 is YSYEKL in the germline V gene. This CDR3 has 16 residues. Losses at the gene ends were 0 bases for V and 3 bases for J; bases not matched to a gene: 8. CDR3 amino acids: CASSQDRAGVSYEQYF. CDR3 DNA sequence: TGCGCCAGCAGCCAAGATCGCGCGGGAGTAAGCTACGAGCAGTACTTC.

The chain has TRBV21-1 and TRBJ2-4; the table's D call of TRBD2 was not tested on the DNA. TRBV21-1 is a known pseudogene. The CDR3 has 18 amino acids. The CDR3 DNA is TGTGCCAGCAGCAAAGCCCTTACTCCCGGGACTGAATGTGGCATTCAGTACTTC. Translated: CASSKALTPGTECGIQYF.

J is TRBJ2-5 and V is TRBV11-2; D is unresolved. V was trimmed by 5 bases and J by 9 bases, leaving 28 bases between them. The CDR3 loop spans 17 amino acids. Per germline, CDR1 SGHAT and CDR2 FQNNGV. CDR3 bases: TGTGCCAGCAGCCGGATCCCATCTCCGGCTTCCCCCCAGGCCCAGTACTTC. Translation gives CASSRIPSPASPQAQYF.

This clone showed up just a few times. The V gene is TRBV18, the J gene TRBJ2-2; unclear D gene. The length of the CDR3 is 13 residues. V lost 2 bases, J lost 3 bases, and 4 bases lay in between. The V gene's germline CDR1 is KGHSH and CDR2 LQKENI. The CDR3 region has the DNA TGTGCCAGCTCACCATTGGACACCGGGGAGCTGTTTTTT. This encodes CASSPLDTGELFF.

The V call is TRBV28, the J call TRBJ2-7; the D gene could be TRBD1 or TRBD2 (5 bases each). This CDR3 contains 15 residues. Trimming removed 7 bases at V and 5 bases at J, with 21 bases between. Germline values: CDR1 MDHEN, CDR2 SYDVKM. This CDR3 is CASTWAGTDGDEQYF. CDR3 DNA: TGTGCCAGCACCTGGGCAGGGACCGACGGGGACGAGCAGTACTTC.

A note on this clone: The sample holds other DNA sequences that translate to the same CDR3. The chain links TRBV5-4 to TRBJ2-4; TRBD2 matches 10 bases. Germline V lookup: CDR1 SGHNT, CDR2 YYREEE (reference sequence). The J segment lost 3 bases and the V segment lost 0 bases, leaving 3 bases of the junction unmatched. The length of the CDR3 is 16 residues. The CDR3 here is CASSLALAGVKNIQYF. For the CDR3, the DNA is TGTGCCAGCAGCTTGGCGCTAGCGGGGGTCAAAAACATTCAGTACTTC. The variable domain in full, with the rest retrieved from reference TRBV5-4 and TRBJ2-4, is ETGVTQSPTHLIKTRGQQVTLRCSSQSGHNTVSWYQQALGQGPQFIFQYYREEENGRGNFPPRFSGLQFPNYSSELNVNALELDDSALYLCASSLALAGVKNIQYFGAGTRLSVL.

V and J are TRBV19 and TRBJ1-2; no clear D. Germline CDR1 and CDR2: LNHDA and SQIVND (reference sequence). The CDR3 is 15 residues long. V gave up 5 bases and J gave up 4 bases, with 17 bases separating them. CDR3 loop: CASSGFGIWGYGYTF. The CDR3 DNA follows: TGTGCCAGTAGTGGATTCGGGATTTGGGGCTATGGCTACACCTTC.

The CDR3 here is CASSPLLIWDLANTGELFF. In DNA form, the CDR3 reads TGTGCCAGCAGTCCCCTCCTGATATGGGACCTCGCGAACACCGGGGAGCTGTTTTTT. The chain recombines TRBV27 with TRBJ2-2; possibly TRBD1 or TRBD2 for D (5 bases each). Deletions cut 5 bases from V and 0 bases from J, with 22 bases between. Per germline, CDR1 MNHEY and CDR2 SMNVEV (reference sequence). The CDR3 contains 19 residues.

The chain couples TRBV29-1 to TRBJ1-1; TRBD1 aligns across 7 bases. V lost 6 bases and J lost 0; bases outside the gene matches: 10. Germline lookup yields CDR1 SQVTM and CDR2 ANQGSEA. CDR3 length equals 15 residues. CDR3 nucleotide sequence: TGCAGCGTCCCCTCGGCAGGGGGACTGAACACTGAAGCTTTCTTT. Encoded protein: CSVPSAGGLNTEAFF.

The CDR3 nucleotides are TGTGCCAGCAGTTCCCCAGGGACAGGGGGAACAGATACGCAGTATTTT. It codes for CASSSPGTGGTDTQYF. The V and J genes are TRBV27 and TRBJ2-3; 11 bases are a match to TRBD1. V was pared by 4 bases and J by 3 bases, with 6 bases of the junction left unmatched. The CDR3 totals 16 residues. The germline V gene encodes CDR1 MNHEY and CDR2 SMNVEV (reference sequence).

The chain combines TRBV2 with TRBJ1-3; D gene ambiguous. This CDR3 contains 14 residues. The germline V gene encodes CDR1 SNHLY and CDR2 FYNNEI. The ends were cut back, 8 bases at V and 0 bases at J, with 11 bases in the middle. The CDR3 nucleotides are TGTGCCAGCCAGACGGTGAACTCTGGAAACACCATATATTTT. This codes for CASQTVNSGNTIYF.